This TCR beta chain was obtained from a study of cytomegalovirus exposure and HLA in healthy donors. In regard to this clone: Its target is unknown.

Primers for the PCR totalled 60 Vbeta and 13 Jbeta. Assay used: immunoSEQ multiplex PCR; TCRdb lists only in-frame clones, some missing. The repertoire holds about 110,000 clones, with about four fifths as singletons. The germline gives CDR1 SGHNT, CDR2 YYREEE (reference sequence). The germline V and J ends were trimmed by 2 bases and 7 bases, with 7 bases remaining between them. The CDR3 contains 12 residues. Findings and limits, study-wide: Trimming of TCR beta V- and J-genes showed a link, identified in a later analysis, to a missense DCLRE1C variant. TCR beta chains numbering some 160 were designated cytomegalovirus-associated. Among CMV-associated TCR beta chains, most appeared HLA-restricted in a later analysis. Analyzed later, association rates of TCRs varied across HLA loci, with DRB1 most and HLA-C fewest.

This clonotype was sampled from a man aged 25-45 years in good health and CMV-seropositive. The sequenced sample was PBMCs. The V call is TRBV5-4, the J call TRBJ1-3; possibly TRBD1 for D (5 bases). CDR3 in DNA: TGTGCCAGCAGCTTCTGGGGCAACACCATATATTTT. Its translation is CASSFWGNTIYF.